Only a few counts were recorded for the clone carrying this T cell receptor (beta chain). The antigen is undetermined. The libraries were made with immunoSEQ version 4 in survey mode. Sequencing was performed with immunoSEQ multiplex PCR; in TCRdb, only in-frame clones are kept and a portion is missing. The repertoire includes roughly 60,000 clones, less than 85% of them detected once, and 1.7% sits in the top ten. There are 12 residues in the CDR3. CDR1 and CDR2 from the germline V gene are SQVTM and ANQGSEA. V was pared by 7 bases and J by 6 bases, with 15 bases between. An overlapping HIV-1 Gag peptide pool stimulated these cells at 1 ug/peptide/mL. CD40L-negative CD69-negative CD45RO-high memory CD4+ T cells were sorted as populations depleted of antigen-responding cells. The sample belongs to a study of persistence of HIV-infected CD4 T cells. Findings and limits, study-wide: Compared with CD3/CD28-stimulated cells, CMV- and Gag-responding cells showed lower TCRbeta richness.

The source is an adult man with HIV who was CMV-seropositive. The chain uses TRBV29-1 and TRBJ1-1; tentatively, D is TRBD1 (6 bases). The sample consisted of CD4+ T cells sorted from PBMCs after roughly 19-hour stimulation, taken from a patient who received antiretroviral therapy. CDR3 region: CSATAGAAEAFF. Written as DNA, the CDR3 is TGCAGCGCCACGGCGGGGGCCGCTGAAGCTTTCTTT.